This TCR beta chain was obtained from a study of neurological immune-mediated disorders. The CDR3 loop spans 14 amino acids. The germline gives CDR1 MNHNY, CDR2 SVGAGI (reference sequence). Germline trimming cut 4 bases from V and 10 bases from J; bases unmatched to any gene: 6. For sorted libraries, the input was around 1 million CD4+ or CD8+ T cells. The cDNA was generated by 5'RACE with 10-nucleotide random UMIs. TCRdb passed the 5' RACE reads through MiXCR, listing each CDR3 protein once. The data show 17,000 or so distinct CDR3 sequences, with about 10% seen just once and roughly 29% held by the top ten. This clonotype was recorded many times.

The specimen sequenced was CD8+ T cells from blood. This chain uses TRBV6-6 with TRBJ1-6; the match to TRBD1 covers 8 bases. This receptor was taken from a woman between 50 and 59 years old in good health. The CDR3 coding sequence is TGTGCCAGCAGTTCCCAGGGGGCTGGGTCACCCCTCCACTTT. This encodes CASSSQGAGSPLHF.